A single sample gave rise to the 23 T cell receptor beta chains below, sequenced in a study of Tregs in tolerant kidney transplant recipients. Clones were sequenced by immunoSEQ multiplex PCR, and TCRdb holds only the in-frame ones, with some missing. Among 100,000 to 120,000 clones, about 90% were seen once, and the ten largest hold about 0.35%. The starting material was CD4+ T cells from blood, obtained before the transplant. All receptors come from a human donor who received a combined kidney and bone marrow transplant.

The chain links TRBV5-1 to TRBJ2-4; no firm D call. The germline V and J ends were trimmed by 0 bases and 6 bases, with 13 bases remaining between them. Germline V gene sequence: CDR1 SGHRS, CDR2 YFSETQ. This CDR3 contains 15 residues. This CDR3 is CASSLDGQSLNIQYF. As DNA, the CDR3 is TGCGCCAGCAGCTTGGATGGCCAGTCCCTAAACATTCAGTACTTC.

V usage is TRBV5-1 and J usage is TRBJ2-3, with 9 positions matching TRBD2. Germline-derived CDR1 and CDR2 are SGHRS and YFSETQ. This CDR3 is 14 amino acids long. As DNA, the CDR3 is TGCGCAAGCGGGGGGATTGTTAGCACAGATACGCAGTATTTT. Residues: CASGGIVSTDTQYF.

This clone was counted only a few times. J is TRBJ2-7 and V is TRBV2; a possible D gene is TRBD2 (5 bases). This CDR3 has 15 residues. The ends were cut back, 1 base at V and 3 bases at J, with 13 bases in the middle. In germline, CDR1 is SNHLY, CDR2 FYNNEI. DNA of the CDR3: TGTGCCAGCAGTGAAGGGCTAGCCCGGCTCTACGAGCAGTACTTC. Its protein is CASSEGLARLYEQYF.

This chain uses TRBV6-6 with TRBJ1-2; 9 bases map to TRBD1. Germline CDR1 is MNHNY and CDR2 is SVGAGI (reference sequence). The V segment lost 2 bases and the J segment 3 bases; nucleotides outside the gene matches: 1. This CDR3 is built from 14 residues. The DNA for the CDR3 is TGTGCCAGCAGTTACCGGGACAGGGACTATGGCTACACCTTC. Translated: CASSYRDRDYGYTF.

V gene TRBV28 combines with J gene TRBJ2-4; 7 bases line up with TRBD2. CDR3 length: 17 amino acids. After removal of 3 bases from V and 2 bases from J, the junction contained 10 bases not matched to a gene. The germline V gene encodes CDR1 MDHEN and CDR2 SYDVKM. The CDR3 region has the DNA TGTGCCAGCAGTTTTAGTTTGCGCGGGAGAACCAAAAACATTCAGTACTTC. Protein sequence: CASSFSLRGRTKNIQYF.

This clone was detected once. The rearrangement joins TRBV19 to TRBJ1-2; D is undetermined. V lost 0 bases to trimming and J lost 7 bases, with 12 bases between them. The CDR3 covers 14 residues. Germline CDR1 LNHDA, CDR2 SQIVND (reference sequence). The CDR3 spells CASSIDGRVSGYTF. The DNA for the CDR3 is TGTGCCAGTAGTATAGATGGTCGGGTTTCTGGCTACACCTTC.

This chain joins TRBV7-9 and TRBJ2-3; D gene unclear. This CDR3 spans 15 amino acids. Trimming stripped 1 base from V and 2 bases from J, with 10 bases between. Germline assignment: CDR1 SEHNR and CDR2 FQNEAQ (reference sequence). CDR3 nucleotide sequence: TGTGCCAGCAGCTTAGTCGACTTACTCACAGATACGCAGTATTTT. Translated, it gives CASSLVDLLTDTQYF.

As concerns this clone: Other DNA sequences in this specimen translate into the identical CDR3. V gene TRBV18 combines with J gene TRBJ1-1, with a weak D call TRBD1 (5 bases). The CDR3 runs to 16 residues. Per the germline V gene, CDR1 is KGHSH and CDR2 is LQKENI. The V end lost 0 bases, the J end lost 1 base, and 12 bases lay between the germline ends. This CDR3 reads CASSPPGRGRNTEAFF. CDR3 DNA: TGTGCCAGCTCACCACCGGGGCGGGGAAGGAACACTGAAGCTTTCTTT.

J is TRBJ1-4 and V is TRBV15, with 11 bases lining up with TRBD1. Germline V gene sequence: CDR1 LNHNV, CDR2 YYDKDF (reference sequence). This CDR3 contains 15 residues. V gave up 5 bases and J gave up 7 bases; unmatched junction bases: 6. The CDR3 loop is CATSEDRGRVEKLFF. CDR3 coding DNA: TGTGCCACCAGCGAGGACAGGGGGCGGGTTGAAAAACTGTTTTTT.

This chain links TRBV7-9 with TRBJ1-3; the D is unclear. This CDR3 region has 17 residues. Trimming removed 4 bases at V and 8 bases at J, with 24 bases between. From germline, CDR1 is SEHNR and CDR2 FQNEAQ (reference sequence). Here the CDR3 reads CASSSTHRVVLMDTIYF. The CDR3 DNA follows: TGTGCCAGCAGCTCAACTCACCGGGTCGTTCTTATGGACACCATATATTTT.

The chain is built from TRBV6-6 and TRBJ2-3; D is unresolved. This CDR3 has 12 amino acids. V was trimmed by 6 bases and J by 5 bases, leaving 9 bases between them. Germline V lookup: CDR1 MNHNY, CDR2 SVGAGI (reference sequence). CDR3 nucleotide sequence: TGTGCCAGCAGCGGGTTAGGAGATACGCAGTATTTT. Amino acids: CASSGLGDTQYF.

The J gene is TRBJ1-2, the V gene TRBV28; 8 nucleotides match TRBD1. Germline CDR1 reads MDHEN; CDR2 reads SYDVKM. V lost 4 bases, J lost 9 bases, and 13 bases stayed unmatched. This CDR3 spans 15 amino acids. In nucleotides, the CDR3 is TGTGCCAGCAGTTCCTACGAAGACAGGGGAAAGTGCTACACCTTC. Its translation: CASSSYEDRGKCYTF.

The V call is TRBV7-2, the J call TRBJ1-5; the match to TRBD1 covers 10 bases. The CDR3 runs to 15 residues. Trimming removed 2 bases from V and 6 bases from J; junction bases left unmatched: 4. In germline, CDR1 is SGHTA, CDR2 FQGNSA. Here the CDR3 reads CASSLWTGGLQPQHF. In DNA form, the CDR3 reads TGTGCCAGCAGCTTATGGACAGGGGGACTTCAGCCCCAGCATTTT.

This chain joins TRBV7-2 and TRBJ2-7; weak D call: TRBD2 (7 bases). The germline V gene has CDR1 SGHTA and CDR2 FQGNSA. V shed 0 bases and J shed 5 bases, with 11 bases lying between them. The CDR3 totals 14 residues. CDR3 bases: TGTGCCAGCAGCTTAGCGGGGGGGCCGGACGAGCAGTACTTC. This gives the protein CASSLAGGPDEQYF.

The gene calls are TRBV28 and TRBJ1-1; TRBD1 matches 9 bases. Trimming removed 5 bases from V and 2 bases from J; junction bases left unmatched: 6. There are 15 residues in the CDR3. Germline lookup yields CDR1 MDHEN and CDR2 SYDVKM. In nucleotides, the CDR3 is TGTGCCAGCAGTCCCCGGGGACAGGGAAACACTGAAGCTTTCTTT. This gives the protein CASSPRGQGNTEAFF.

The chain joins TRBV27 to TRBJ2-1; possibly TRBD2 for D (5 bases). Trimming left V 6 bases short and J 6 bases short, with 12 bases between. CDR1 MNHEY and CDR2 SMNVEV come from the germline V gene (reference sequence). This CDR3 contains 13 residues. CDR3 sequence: CASSPILGNEQFF. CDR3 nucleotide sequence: TGTGCCAGCAGCCCTATACTAGGCAATGAGCAGTTCTTC.

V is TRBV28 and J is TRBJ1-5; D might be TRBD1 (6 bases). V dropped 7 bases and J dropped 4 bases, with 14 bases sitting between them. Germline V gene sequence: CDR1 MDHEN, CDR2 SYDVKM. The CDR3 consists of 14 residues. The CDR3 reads CASKGTTKNQPQHF. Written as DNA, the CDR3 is TGTGCCAGCAAAGGGACAACGAAGAATCAGCCCCAGCATTTT. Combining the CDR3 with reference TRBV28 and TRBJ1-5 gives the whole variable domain DVKVTQSSRYLVKRTGEKVFLECVQDMDHENMFWYRQDPGLGLRLIYFSYDVKMKEKGDIPEGYSVSREKKERFSLILESASTNQTSMYLCASKGTTKNQPQHFGDGTRLSIL.

CDR3 loop: CSVATPGDYGYTF. The CDR3 region has the DNA TGCAGCGTAGCCACCCCAGGGGATTATGGCTACACCTTC. The chain employs TRBV29-1 and TRBJ1-2; perhaps TRBD1 as D (6 bases). This CDR3 region has 13 residues. The ends were cut back, 6 bases at V and 5 bases at J, with 16 bases in the middle. CDR1 is SQVTM and CDR2 is ANQGSEA in the germline V gene.

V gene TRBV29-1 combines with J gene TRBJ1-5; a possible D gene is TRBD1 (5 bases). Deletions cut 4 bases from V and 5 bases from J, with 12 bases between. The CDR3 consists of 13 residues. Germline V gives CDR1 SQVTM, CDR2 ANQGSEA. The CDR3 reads CSVGEGQYQPQHF. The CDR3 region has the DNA TGCAGCGTTGGGGAGGGGCAATATCAGCCCCAGCATTTT.

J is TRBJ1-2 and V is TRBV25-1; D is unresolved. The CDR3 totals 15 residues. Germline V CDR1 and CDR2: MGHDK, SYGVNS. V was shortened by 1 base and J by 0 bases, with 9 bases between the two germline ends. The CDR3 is CASSEWASTNYGYTF. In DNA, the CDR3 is TGTGCCAGCAGTGAATGGGCGAGCACTAACTATGGCTACACCTTC.

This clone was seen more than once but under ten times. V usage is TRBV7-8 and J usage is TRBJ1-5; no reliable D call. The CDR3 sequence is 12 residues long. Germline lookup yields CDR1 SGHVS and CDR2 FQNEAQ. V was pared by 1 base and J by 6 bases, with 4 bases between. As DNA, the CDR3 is TGTGCCAGCAGCTTAGTCGGTCAGCCCCAGCATTTT. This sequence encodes CASSLVGQPQHF.

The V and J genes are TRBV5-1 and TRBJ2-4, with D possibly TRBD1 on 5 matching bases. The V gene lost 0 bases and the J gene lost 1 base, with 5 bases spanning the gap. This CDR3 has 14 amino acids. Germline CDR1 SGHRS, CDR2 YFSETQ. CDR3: CASSLDRAKNIQYF. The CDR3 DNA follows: TGCGCCAGCAGCTTGGACAGGGCCAAAAACATTCAGTACTTC.

The CDR3 DNA reads TGTGCCAGCAGCATACTACAGGCCCCGTTCGGTGAGCAGTTCTTC. Translated: CASSILQAPFGEQFF. The chain uses TRBV5-6 and TRBJ2-1; possible D gene TRBD1, 5 bases. The CDR3 has 15 residues. Deletions cut 4 bases from V and 9 bases from J, with 20 bases between. CDR1 and CDR2 from the germline V gene are SGHDT and YYEEEE.